This TCR beta chain derives from a study of tumor and adjacent non-tumor tissue in lung cancer. The library came from three nested PCR rounds adapted from ARM-PCR protocols. TCRdb independently ran MiXCR on the multiplex PCR reads; one entry per CDR3 protein. Of 120,000 or so distinct CDR3 sequences listed, approximately 66% are singletons. The template was RNA from unsorted bulk tissue. The CDR3 extends over 15 amino acids. V shed 3 bases and J 3 bases; nucleotides not matched to a gene: 2. The germline V gene has CDR1 SGHVS and CDR2 FQNEAQ. The TCR comes from a man between 25 and 39 years old with non-small cell lung cancer. The sequenced material came from lung tumor tissue. V usage is TRBV7-8 and J usage is TRBJ2-1, with 10 bases matching TRBD2. The CDR3 loop reads CASSFGLADYNEQFF. The CDR3 coding sequence is TGTGCCAGCAGCTTCGGACTAGCGGACTACAATGAGCAGTTCTTC.